What follows are 27 T cell receptor beta chains derived from one specimen sequenced in a study of blood T cell repertoires in COVID-19. Assay: immunoSEQ multiplex PCR; the TCRdb copy retains only in-frame clones and omits some. The data show 300,000 or so clones, more than 85% seen once. Specimen: PBMCs or T cells enriched from blood (not recorded which). These receptors all come from a woman aged 25 to 39 who had recovered from COVID-19.

This chain links TRBV5-1 with TRBJ1-1; 11 bases agree with TRBD1. V lost 5 bases and J lost 6; bases outside the gene matches: 3. Germline CDR1 is SGHRS and CDR2 is YFSETQ. The CDR3 is made up of 13 amino acids. The CDR3 coding sequence is TGCGCCAGCAGAAAGGGACAGGGGGCTGAAGCTTTCTTT. Protein product: CASRKGQGAEAFF.

The chain carries TRBV2 and TRBJ1-5; TRBD1 matches at 7 bases. CDR1 SNHLY and CDR2 FYNNEI come from the germline V gene. The CDR3 contains 13 residues. The V gene end was trimmed by 6 bases and the J gene end by 9 bases; junction bases not matched to a gene: 8. CDR3 region: CASRGTESGPQHF. The CDR3 DNA reads TGTGCCAGCAGAGGGACAGAAAGCGGGCCCCAGCATTTT.

This chain joins TRBV9 and TRBJ2-1, with 9 bases matching TRBD2. The CDR3 runs to 16 residues. Trimming at V came to 1 base and at J to 13 bases, leaving 15 bases not matched to a gene. CDR1 is SGDLS, CDR2 YYNGEE, per germline. The CDR3 is CASSVRRAGGPGRQFF. CDR3 nucleotide sequence: TGTGCCAGCAGCGTAAGGAGAGCGGGGGGCCCGGGACGCCAGTTCTTC. The complete variable domain, with remaining parts taken from reference TRBV9 and TRBJ2-1, reads DSGVTQTPKHLITATGQRVTLRCSPRSGDLSVYWYQQSLDQGLQFLIQYYNGEERAKGNILERFSAQQFPDLHSELNLSSLELGDSALYFCASSVRRAGGPGRQFFGPGTRLTVL.

The V call is TRBV7-2, the J call TRBJ2-7, with a possible D match to TRBD1 (6 bases). Per germline, CDR1 SGHTA and CDR2 FQGNSA. The CDR3 has 11 amino acids. Deletions cut 8 bases from V and 6 bases from J, with 11 bases between. The CDR3 loop is CASRAGVEQYF. CDR3 in DNA: TGTGCCAGCCGAGCAGGGGTCGAGCAGTACTTC.

CDR3 amino acids: CAWSLEGRGDEKLFF. Written as DNA, the CDR3 is TGTGCCTGGAGCCTGGAGGGCCGGGGGGACGAAAAACTGTTTTTT. The V call is TRBV30, the J call TRBJ1-4, with D possibly TRBD1 on 5 matching bases. Germline assignment: CDR1 GTSNPN and CDR2 SVGIG (reference sequence). The CDR3 loop spans 15 amino acids. Trimming cost V 3 bases and J 8 bases, with 19 bases left between them.

The J gene is TRBJ2-5, the V gene TRBV6-5; 9 bases match TRBD2. The germline V gene has CDR1 MNHEY and CDR2 SVGAGI. Trimming removed 8 bases from V and 14 bases from J; junction bases left unmatched: 12. The CDR3 totals 12 residues. The CDR3 region has the DNA TGTGCCAGCTTTTACAGTGGCGGGAGGGAATACTTC. Translated, it gives CASFYSGGREYF.

The rearrangement uses TRBV30 and TRBJ1-4; 7 bases are shared with TRBD1. V dropped 5 bases and J dropped 4; count of bases not matched to a gene: 7. Looked up from germline, CDR1 is GTSNPN and CDR2 is SVGIG (reference sequence). The CDR3 contains 14 residues. The CDR3 DNA follows: TGTGCCTGGGTACCGACAGGGATTAATGAAAAACTGTTTTTT. This translates into CAWVPTGINEKLFF.

The genes are TRBV7-9 and TRBJ1-1, with 9 bases identical to TRBD1. Germline V gene lookup returns CDR1 SEHNR and CDR2 FQNEAQ (reference sequence). The CDR3 has 14 amino acids. Germline trimming cut 6 bases from V and 3 bases from J; bases unmatched to any gene: 5. The CDR3 is CASRGTGLDTEAFF. The CDR3 region has the DNA TGTGCCAGCAGAGGGACAGGGTTGGACACTGAAGCTTTCTTT.

The V gene is TRBV7-8, the J gene TRBJ1-1; 9 nucleotides match TRBD1. CDR1 is SGHVS, CDR2 FQNEAQ, per germline. Trimming cost V 3 bases and J 7 bases; bases outside gene matches: 9. The CDR3 extends over 15 amino acids. In DNA, the CDR3 is TGTGCCAGCAGCTTCGCTAGTAGGGGACAGGGTGAAGCTTTCTTT. Encoded protein: CASSFASRGQGEAFF.

The V call is TRBV6-5, the J call TRBJ1-1, with D unclear. V was pared by 0 bases and J by 1 base, with 6 bases between. In germline, CDR1 is MNHEY, CDR2 SVGAGI. CDR3 length equals 14 residues. CDR3 in amino acids: CASSYSLENTEAFF. The CDR3 DNA follows: TGTGCCAGCAGTTACTCGTTAGAGAACACTGAAGCTTTCTTT.

Of note for this clone: This CDR3 is also generated by other DNA sequences in the sample. The chain couples TRBV3-1 (or the pseudogene TRBV3-2) to TRBJ1-3; D is possibly TRBD1 (5 bases). CDR3 length: 14 amino acids. Germline loops: CDR1 LGHDT, CDR2 YNNKEL (reference sequence). Trimming stripped 4 bases from V and 0 bases from J, with 7 bases between. This chain's CDR3 is CASSLGGSGNTIYF. CDR3 nucleotide sequence: TGTGCCAGCAGCCTCGGGGGCTCTGGAAACACCATATATTTT.

This chain joins TRBV30 and TRBJ1-3; 7 positions agree with TRBD1. V trimming: 6 bases; J trimming: 2 bases; junction bases outside the gene matches: 7. Germline assignment: CDR1 GTSNPN and CDR2 SVGIG (reference sequence). This CDR3 comprises 14 residues. CDR3 in amino acids: CACKEQGAGNTIYF. Written as DNA, the CDR3 is TGTGCCTGCAAGGAGCAGGGGGCTGGAAACACCATATATTTT.

This sequence joins TRBV10-1 and TRBJ2-1; 7 bases match TRBD2. CDR3 length: 17 residues. Germline V gives CDR1 WNHNN, CDR2 SYGVQD (reference sequence). V gave up 0 bases and J gave up 5 bases; unmatched junction bases: 10. The DNA of the CDR3 is TGCGCCAGCAGTGAGTCGGAGGCGGGGGTCGTCGACAATGAGCAGTTCTTC. Protein sequence: CASSESEAGVVDNEQFF.

V gene TRBV5-1 combines with J gene TRBJ1-2, with 8 nucleotides matching TRBD1. This CDR3 is 15 amino acids long. J gave up 4 bases and V 1 base, and 6 bases lay outside the gene matches. Germline assignment: CDR1 SGHRS and CDR2 YFSETQ. CDR3 region: CASSLTQDRVYGYTF. The CDR3 DNA is TGCGCCAGCAGCTTGACCCAGGACAGGGTCTATGGCTACACCTTC.

The chain links TRBV29-1 to TRBJ2-5; tentatively, D is TRBD1 (5 bases). Per germline, CDR1 SQVTM and CDR2 ANQGSEA. The CDR3 totals 15 residues. The germline V and J ends were trimmed by 4 bases and 0 bases, with 15 bases remaining between them. The CDR3 spells CSVVGRQIYQETQYF. Here the CDR3 DNA reads TGCAGCGTTGTAGGCAGACAGATTTACCAAGAGACCCAGTACTTC. Complete variable domain (other parts from reference TRBV29-1 and TRBJ2-5): SAVISQKPSRDICQRGTSLTIQCQVDSQVTMMFWYRQQPGQSLTLIATANQGSEATYESGFVIDKFPISRPNLTFSTLTVSNMSPEDSSIYLCSVVGRQIYQETQYFGPGTRLLVL.

V is TRBV2 and J is TRBJ1-1, with a possible D match to TRBD1 (6 bases). V lost 6 bases, J lost 1 base, and 12 bases lay in between. The CDR3 runs 14 residues. Germline V gene lookup returns CDR1 SNHLY and CDR2 FYNNEI. The CDR3, as DNA: TGTGCCAGCAGGATAGGGGGAGCGAACACTGAAGCTTTCTTT. It encodes CASRIGGANTEAFF.

This rearrangement joins TRBV7-9 to TRBJ2-5; maybe TRBD1 (6 bases). V lost 8 bases, J lost 4 bases, and 14 bases lay in between. The CDR3 is 13 amino acids. The germline gives CDR1 SEHNR, CDR2 FQNEAQ (reference sequence). The chain's CDR3 is CASEGDQGETQYF. In nucleotides, the CDR3 is TGTGCCAGCGAGGGGGACCAGGGAGAGACCCAGTACTTC.

The rearrangement links TRBV19 to TRBJ1-5; D gene unclear. The germline V gene has CDR1 LNHDA and CDR2 SQIVND (reference sequence). Trimming cost V 1 base and J 6 bases, with 10 bases left between them. There are 14 residues in the CDR3. CDR3 sequence: CASSIGDRGQPQHF. The DNA for the CDR3 is TGTGCCAGTAGTATAGGAGATCGAGGTCAGCCCCAGCATTTT.

This chain connects TRBV6-5 to TRBJ1-2; perhaps TRBD1 as D (5 bases). V lost 11 bases to trimming and J lost 4 bases, with 17 bases between them. The CDR3 is 13 residues long. Germline values: CDR1 MNHEY, CDR2 SVGAGI. The CDR3 nucleotides read TGTGCCTCCGGCCGGGCAGGGCTCTATGGCTACACCTTC. Protein product: CASGRAGLYGYTF.

The chain combines TRBV25-1 with TRBJ1-1, with TRBD1 identical over 12 bases. From germline, CDR1 is MGHDK and CDR2 SYGVNS. The CDR3 has 15 amino acids. Losses at the gene ends were 4 bases for V and 6 bases for J; bases not matched to a gene: 6. CDR3 sequence (DNA): TGTGCCAGCAGTGCCCCCCGGGACAGGGGGCCTGAAGCTTTCTTT. Protein product: CASSAPRDRGPEAFF.

The chain recombines TRBV4-2 with TRBJ2-1; D is possibly TRBD1 (6 bases). This CDR3 is 16 amino acids long. The germline V and J ends were trimmed by 1 base and 7 bases, with 17 bases remaining between them. The germline CDR1 and CDR2 sequences are LGHNA and YNFKEQ. In DNA, the CDR3 is TGTGCCAGCAGCCAAGGACAGGCCCTAAGGGGTAATGAGCAGTTCTTC. Translating it yields CASSQGQALRGNEQFF.

The rearrangement uses TRBV6-5 and TRBJ1-1; 8 bases match TRBD1. From germline, CDR1 is MNHEY and CDR2 SVGAGI. The CDR3 has 14 residues. After removal of 7 bases from V and 1 base from J, the junction contained 5 bases not matched to a gene. The CDR3 is CASTFGQGNTEAFF. The CDR3 nucleotides read TGTGCCAGCACCTTCGGACAGGGGAACACTGAAGCTTTCTTT.

The chain recombines TRBV15 with TRBJ1-3; D ambiguous. The CDR3 length is 13 residues. The germline CDR1 and CDR2 sequences are LNHNV and YYDKDF (reference sequence). The V end lost 6 bases, the J end lost 0 bases, and 6 bases lay between the germline ends. Written as DNA, the CDR3 is TGTGCCACCAGGCCCTACTCTGGAAACACCATATATTTT. Amino acids: CATRPYSGNTIYF.

The CDR3 loop reads CASSPESSGNTIYF. The CDR3 DNA reads as TGTGCCAGTAGCCCCGAGTCGTCGGGAAACACCATATATTTT. The rearrangement joins TRBV19 to TRBJ1-3; D is unresolved. The CDR3 totals 14 residues. Trimming removed 6 bases at V and 4 bases at J, with 13 bases between. The germline gives CDR1 LNHDA, CDR2 SQIVND (reference sequence).

This clone was seen more than once but under ten times. The V gene is TRBV10-3, the J gene TRBJ2-5, with 10 nucleotides matching TRBD1. The germline CDR1 and CDR2 sequences are ENHRY and SYGVKD. This CDR3 is 15 amino acids long. The J segment lost 7 bases and the V segment lost 6 bases, leaving 11 bases of the junction unmatched. For the CDR3, the DNA is TGTGCCATCAGCAATGGACAGGGGGAACGTGGGACCCAGTACTTC. Its protein is CAISNGQGERGTQYF.

V usage is TRBV15 and J usage is TRBJ1-3; no definite D call. Trimming left V 5 bases short and J 0 bases short, with 11 bases between. CDR3 length equals 15 residues. The germline V gene has CDR1 LNHNV and CDR2 YYDKDF (reference sequence). CDR3 region: CATSRHSTSGNTIYF. The CDR3 nucleotides read TGTGCCACCAGCCGGCACAGCACCTCTGGAAACACCATATATTTT.

This sequence joins TRBV5-1 and TRBJ2-1; tentatively, D is TRBD1 (6 bases). CDR1 is SGHRS, CDR2 YFSETQ, per germline. This CDR3 contains 17 residues. V lost 4 bases and J 9 bases, leaving 26 bases between the germline ends. This CDR3 is CASSHKPGTQLYGEQFF. The CDR3 DNA reads TGCGCCAGCAGCCATAAACCCGGGACACAATTGTACGGTGAGCAGTTCTTC.